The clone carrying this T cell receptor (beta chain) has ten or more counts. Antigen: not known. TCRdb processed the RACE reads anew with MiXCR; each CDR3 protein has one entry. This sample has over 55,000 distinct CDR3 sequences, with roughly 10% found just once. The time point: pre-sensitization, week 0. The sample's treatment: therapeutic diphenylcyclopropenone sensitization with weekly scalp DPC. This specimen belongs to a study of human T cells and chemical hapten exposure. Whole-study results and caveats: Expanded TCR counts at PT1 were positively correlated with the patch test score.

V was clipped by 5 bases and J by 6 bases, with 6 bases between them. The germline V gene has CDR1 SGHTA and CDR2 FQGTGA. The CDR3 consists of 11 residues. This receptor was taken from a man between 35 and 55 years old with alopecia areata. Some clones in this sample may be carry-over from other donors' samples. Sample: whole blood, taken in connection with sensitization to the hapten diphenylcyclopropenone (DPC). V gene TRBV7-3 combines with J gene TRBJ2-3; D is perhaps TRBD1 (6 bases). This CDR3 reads CASSQGDTQYF. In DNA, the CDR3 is TGTGCCAGCAGCCAGGGGGATACGCAGTATTTT. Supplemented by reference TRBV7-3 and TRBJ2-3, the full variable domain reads GAGVSQTPSNKVTEKGKYVELRCDPISGHTALYWYRQSLGQGPEFLIYFQGTGAADDSGLPNDRFFAVRPEGSVSTLKIQRTERGDSAVYLCASSQGDTQYFGPGTRLTVL.